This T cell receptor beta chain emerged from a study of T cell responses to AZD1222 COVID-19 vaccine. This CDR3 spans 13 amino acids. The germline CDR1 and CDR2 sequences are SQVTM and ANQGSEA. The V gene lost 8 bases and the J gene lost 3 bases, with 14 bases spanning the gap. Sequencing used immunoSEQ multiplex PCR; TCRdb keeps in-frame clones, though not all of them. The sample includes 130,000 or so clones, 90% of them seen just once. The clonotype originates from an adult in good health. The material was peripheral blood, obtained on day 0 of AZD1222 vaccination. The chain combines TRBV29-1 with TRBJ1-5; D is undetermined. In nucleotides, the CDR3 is TGCAGCTATCGGGCCCAGGACAATCAGCCCCAGCATTTT. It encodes CSYRAQDNQPQHF.